What follows are 14 T cell receptor beta chains derived from one specimen sequenced in a study of technical replicates of blood from several donors. Sequencing was performed with immunoSEQ multiplex PCR; in TCRdb, only in-frame clones are kept and a portion is missing. This sample has about 80,000 clones, with approximately 94% found just once. Material for sequencing was T cells isolated from PBMCs. These receptors all come from a human donor in good health.

This sequence joins TRBV28 and TRBJ2-1; a weak D match, TRBD2 (6 bases). The CDR3 runs 16 residues. The V gene's germline CDR1 is MDHEN and CDR2 SYDVKM. Trimming left V 3 bases short and J 4 bases short, with 16 bases between. Here the CDR3 reads CASSFGFGGKYNEQFF. The DNA for the CDR3 is TGTGCCAGCAGTTTCGGTTTTGGGGGGAAATACAATGAGCAGTTCTTC.

The V call is TRBV6-1, the J call TRBJ2-3; 8 bases map to TRBD1. V shed 6 bases, J shed 4 bases, and the junction held 9 bases outside the gene matches. The CDR3 runs to 15 residues. Germline V gene sequence: CDR1 MNHNS, CDR2 SASEGT. The CDR3 DNA is TGTGCCAGCAGAGACAGGGGCATAAGCGCAGATACGCAGTATTTT. This gives the protein CASRDRGISADTQYF.

V is TRBV6-5 and J is TRBJ1-4, with D uncertain. CDR1 is MNHEY, CDR2 SVGAGI, per germline. V lost 5 bases to trimming and J lost 7 bases, with 5 bases between them. The CDR3 has 11 amino acids. The CDR3 DNA follows: TGTGCCAGCAGTAAACTTGAAAAACTGTTTTTT. Translated: CASSKLEKLFF.

This chain links TRBV29-1 with TRBJ2-1; no reliable D call. V was clipped by 3 bases and J by 8 bases, with 8 bases between them. The CDR3 sequence is 11 residues long. Germline V gives CDR1 SQVTM, CDR2 ANQGSEA. The CDR3 DNA follows: TGCAGCGTTGAGTCAGGTGATGAGCAGTTCTTC. Its translation is CSVESGDEQFF.

This clone was observed once. The chain uses TRBV11-3 and TRBJ2-7, with 8 bases that match TRBD1. The CDR3 sequence is 16 residues long. Germline V gives CDR1 SGHNT, CDR2 YENEEA. The trim removed 5 bases at V and 5 bases at J, leaving 14 bases unmatched. CDR3 loop: CASSQRQGTSKHEQYF. The CDR3 nucleotides read TGTGCCAGCAGCCAGAGACAGGGGACATCCAAGCACGAGCAGTACTTC. Looking up the rest from reference TRBV11-3 and TRBJ2-7 gives the full variable domain: EAGVVQSPRYKIIEKKQPVAFWCNPISGHNTLYWYLQNLGQGPELLIRYENEEAVDDSQLPKDRFSAERLKGVDSTLKIQPAELGDSAVYLCASSQRQGTSKHEQYFGPGTRLTVT.

The rearrangement links TRBV2 to TRBJ1-2, with no clear D. The germline V gene has CDR1 SNHLY and CDR2 FYNNEI. The CDR3 contains 18 residues. The V end lost 0 bases, the J end lost 4 bases, and 21 bases lay between the germline ends. The CDR3 loop is CASSEAEGLESRVYGYTF. DNA for the CDR3: TGTGCCAGCAGTGAAGCTGAGGGTTTAGAGAGTAGGGTCTATGGCTACACCTTC.

The chain links TRBV27 to TRBJ2-7, with 8 bases that match TRBD2. Germline CDR1 reads MNHEY; CDR2 reads SMNVEV (reference sequence). This CDR3 contains 14 residues. Trimming at V came to 4 bases and at J to 3 bases, leaving 5 bases not matched to a gene. The CDR3 sequence is CASSSTSVNYEQYF. DNA of the CDR3: TGTGCCAGCAGTTCGACTAGCGTGAACTACGAGCAGTACTTC.

The CDR3: CSVEGTGATDTQYF. DNA of the CDR3: TGCAGCGTTGAAGGGACAGGGGCGACAGATACGCAGTATTTT. The rearrangement joins TRBV29-1 to TRBJ2-3, with TRBD1 identical over 9 bases. V was pared by 1 base and J by 3 bases, with 2 bases of the junction left unmatched. This CDR3 is built from 14 residues. CDR1 and CDR2 from the germline V gene are SQVTM and ANQGSEA.

The chain is built from TRBV29-1 and TRBJ1-2, with 8 nucleotides matching TRBD1. Germline values: CDR1 SQVTM, CDR2 ANQGSEA. The trim removed 0 bases at V and 5 bases at J, leaving 8 bases unmatched. This CDR3 comprises 15 residues. The CDR3 reads CSVEDWTGKEYGYTF. CDR3 DNA: TGCAGCGTTGAAGATTGGACAGGGAAAGAGTATGGCTACACCTTC. Drawing the rest from reference TRBV29-1 and TRBJ1-2, the complete variable domain is SAVISQKPSRDICQRGTSLTIQCQVDSQVTMMFWYRQQPGQSLTLIATANQGSEATYESGFVIDKFPISRPNLTFSTLTVSNMSPEDSSIYLCSVEDWTGKEYGYTFGSGTRLTVV.

The V call is TRBV9, the J call TRBJ1-2; D is possibly TRBD1 (5 bases). CDR3 length: 16 amino acids. V was trimmed by 5 bases and J by 5 bases, leaving 22 bases between them. In germline, CDR1 is SGDLS, CDR2 YYNGEE. CDR3 loop: CASRGGQGATSYGYTF. The CDR3 region has the DNA TGTGCCAGCAGGGGGGGTCAAGGGGCCACCTCGTATGGCTACACCTTC.

The genes are TRBV19 and TRBJ1-3; D gene ambiguous. This CDR3 has 14 amino acids. The germline CDR1 and CDR2 sequences are LNHDA and SQIVND (reference sequence). The ends were cut back, 2 bases at V and 0 bases at J, with 5 bases in the middle. The CDR3 is CASSISYSGNTIYF. DNA of the CDR3: TGTGCCAGTAGTATAAGCTACTCTGGAAACACCATATATTTT.

This clone was picked up one time. The chain recombines TRBV9 with TRBJ2-7, with TRBD2 matching 13 bases. V was pared by 3 bases and J by 3 bases, with 3 bases of the junction left unmatched. Per germline, CDR1 SGDLS and CDR2 YYNGEE. The CDR3 extends over 15 amino acids. The CDR3 bases are TGTGCCAGCAGCGCGGGACTAGCGGGACTCTACGAGCAGTACTTC. Protein sequence: CASSAGLAGLYEQYF.

The J gene is TRBJ2-7, the V gene TRBV4-2; 9 bases are a match to TRBD2. The germline gives CDR1 LGHNA, CDR2 YNFKEQ. Trimming took 4 bases from V and 0 from J; bases not matched to a gene: 4. CDR3 size: 15 residues. Here the CDR3 DNA reads TGTGCCAGCAGCCTAAATAGCGGGAGCTCCTACGAGCAGTACTTC. This gives the protein CASSLNSGSSYEQYF.

The genes are TRBV30 and TRBJ1-1; D unresolved. V lost 4 bases to trimming and J lost 5 bases, with 17 bases between them. CDR3 length: 14 amino acids. Germline CDR1 reads GTSNPN; CDR2 reads SVGIG (reference sequence). This CDR3 is CAWNRGQLFTEAFF. CDR3 coding DNA: TGTGCCTGGAATCGAGGCCAGCTTTTTACTGAAGCTTTCTTT.